This T cell receptor (beta chain) emerged from a study of control samples from healthy donors and cancer patients. The germline CDR1 and CDR2 sequences are SGHRS and YFSETQ. V lost 8 bases, J lost 2 bases, and 20 bases lay in between. The CDR3 spans 15 residues. The method was immunoSEQ multiplex PCR; TCRdb's version includes in-frame clones alone and lacks a portion of them. The sample contains tens of thousands of clones, 80% to 95% of which appear only once. This TCR was recovered from a woman in her thirties or forties with lung cancer. Material: PBMCs. This chain connects TRBV5-1 to TRBJ2-7; perhaps TRBD1 as D (5 bases). CDR3 DNA sequence: TGCGCCAGTGCTCTAGGGGCAGGAAATACCTACGAGCAGTACTTC. It yields the protein CASALGAGNTYEQYF.